Listed below are T cell receptor beta chains from one sample, sequenced in a study of cytomegalovirus exposure and HLA in healthy donors. Sequencing was performed with immunoSEQ multiplex PCR; in TCRdb, only in-frame clones are kept and a portion is missing. The profile covers approximately 190,000 clones, with around 73% appearing a single time and around 2.2% taken by the ten largest. Material for sequencing was PBMCs. Receptors were obtained from a woman aged 25 to 39 in good health and CMV-seropositive. CDR3s include the opening cysteine and the closing phenylalanine or tryptophan. Clone size appears in some rows only: once, few, many, or a class for an expanded clone.

NA TRBJ1-6 TRBV5-4 CASSPDSPYNSPLHF
once TRBJ1-5 TRBV7-9 CASSIEHIALPQHF
NA TRBJ2-3 TRBV29-1 CSGNRGNTDTQYF
NA TRBJ2-7 TRBV29-1 CSVVGDTSTYEQYF
NA TRBJ2-7 TRBV5-1 CASSLVFSGQTDEQYF
NA TRBJ2-7 TRBV30 CACRLAGRYEQYF
NA TRBJ2-2 TRBV5-1 CASKSGGATGELFF
NA TRBJ2-1 TRBV6-6 CASSGSGASYNEQFF
NA TRBJ1-1 TRBV4-2 CASSQDTNSGTGNTEAFF
NA TRBJ2-1 TRBV7-9 CASSSTGAGNEQFF
NA NA TRBV13 CASSLGRTSGDYEQYF
few TRBJ1-1 TRBV28 CASILGWTGGTVDTEAFF
NA TRBJ1-1 TRBV25-1 CASSAPGENTEAFF
NA TRBJ2-7 TRBV28 CASSFGTRGITF
once TRBJ2-6 TRBV7-9 CASSLSYSGANVLTF
NA TRBJ1-2 TRBV28 CASSAWEGSYGYTF
NA TRBJ2-1 TRBV11-1 CASSLNSYNEQFF
NA TRBJ2-5 TRBV11-2 CASSLGETTQYF
NA TRBJ2-3 TRBV15 CATSRANRGVWDTQYF
NA TRBJ2-5 TRBV19 CASGTSGRARETQYF
NA TRBJ1-1 TRBV28 CASSSAEFSRGSTEAFF
NA TRBJ2-2 TRBV7-7 CASSLQLASSRTGELFF
NA TRBJ2-7 TRBV27 CASSRKPTSGVYEQYF
NA TRBJ2-3 TRBV10-3 CAISAGEGTDTQYF
few TRBJ1-1 TRBV6-5 CASTPQGRWTEAFF
NA TRBJ1-2 TRBV4-1 CASSGSGYGYTF
NA TRBJ1-5 TRBV30 CAWPFGGGRNQPQHF